What follows is one T cell receptor beta chain and its context. Mismatch with germline at one junction end may stem from a read error. This sample is part of a study of Graves' ophthalmopathy and Graves' hyperthyroidism. This CDR3 contains 16 residues. Per germline, CDR1 SGHTA and CDR2 FQGNSA. RNA transcripts were the source from which TCR beta CDR3 regions were amplified. Following a first-round RT-PCR that used HTBI primers, a second-round multiplex PCR was carried out. TCRdb re-called the multiplex PCR reads with MiXCR, one entry per CDR3 protein. Of more than 40,000 distinct CDR3 sequences listed, about 50% are singletons.

What was sequenced was peripheral blood. This receptor was taken from an adult man with Graves' ophthalmopathy. The chain has TRBV7-2 and TRBJ2-7; TRBD2 matches 12 bases. DNA for the CDR3: TGTGCCAGCAGCTTGGGACTAGCGGGTGGGGCCTACGGGCAGTACTTC. Amino acid sequence: CASSLGLAGGAYGQYF. The complete variable domain, with remaining parts taken from reference TRBV7-2 and TRBJ2-7, reads GAGVSQSPSNKVTEKGKDVELRCDPISGHTALYWYRQSLGQGLEFLIYFQGNSAPDKSGLPSDRFSAERTGGSVSTLTIQRTQQEDSAVYLCASSLGLAGGAYGQYFGPGTRLTVT.